Following are 25 T cell receptor beta chains from one sample sequenced in a study of OX40 agonist ivuxolimab in advanced cancers. Sequencing was performed with immunoSEQ multiplex PCR; in TCRdb, only in-frame clones are kept and a portion is missing. In the table there are about 8,900 clones, roughly nine tenths of which are singletons. Specimen: CD4+ or CD8+ T cells sorted from blood, collected in a trial of the OX40 agonist ivuxolimab. The receptors derive from an adult with an advanced solid tumor such as melanoma, head and neck, liver or kidney cancer.

V is TRBV29-1 and J is TRBJ1-1; TRBD1 might be the D (5 bases). With 4 bases removed from V and 3 bases from J, the gap between germline ends came to 9 bases. The CDR3 has 12 amino acids. In germline, CDR1 is SQVTM, CDR2 ANQGSEA. The DNA for the CDR3 is TGCAGCGTTGGGGAAGGGGACACTGAAGCTTTCTTT. Translated: CSVGEGDTEAFF.

This chain connects TRBV7-6 to TRBJ1-5; tentatively, D is TRBD1 (5 bases). The CDR3 is made up of 15 amino acids. Trimming took 1 base from V and 4 from J, leaving 11 bases between them. Germline CDR1 is SGHVS and CDR2 is FNYEAQ. DNA for the CDR3: TGTGCCAGCAGCTTAGGCAACAAGGGGAATCAGCCCCAGCATTTT. This sequence encodes CASSLGNKGNQPQHF.

The chain is built from TRBV28 and TRBJ1-4, with D tentatively TRBD1 (6 bases). Germline CDR1 and CDR2: MDHEN and SYDVKM. This CDR3 is built from 15 residues. V was cut by 5 bases and J by 2 bases, with 12 bases left in between. In DNA form, the CDR3 reads TGTGCCAGCAGTCGATCGGGGGCGACTAATGAAAAACTGTTTTTT. Translation gives CASSRSGATNEKLFF. Full variable domain (missing parts from reference TRBV28 and TRBJ1-4): DVKVTQSSRYLVKRTGEKVFLECVQDMDHENMFWYRQDPGLGLRLIYFSYDVKMKEKGDIPEGYSVSREKKERFSLILESASTNQTSMYLCASSRSGATNEKLFFGSGTQLSVL.

The CDR3 sequence: CASSLYLLPGLSYEQYF. The CDR3 nucleotides read TGTGCCAGCAGTTTATACCTCCTCCCGGGACTATCCTACGAGCAGTACTTC. V and J are TRBV27 and TRBJ2-7; TRBD2 agrees at 7 bases. The CDR3 spans 17 residues. V was clipped by 1 base and J by 1 base; unmatched bases: 10. Per the germline V gene, CDR1 is MNHEY and CDR2 is SMNVEV (reference sequence).

This clone has just one count. The chain carries TRBV30 and TRBJ1-3; maybe TRBD1 (6 bases). Trimming removed 1 base from V and 2 bases from J, with 9 bases in between. Germline V gene sequence: CDR1 GTSNPN, CDR2 SVGIG (reference sequence). This CDR3 is built from 14 residues. CDR3 amino acids: CAWSDAGAGNTIYF. In DNA, the CDR3 is TGTGCCTGGAGTGATGCAGGGGCTGGAAACACCATATATTTT.

The gene calls are TRBV19 and TRBJ1-1; TRBD1 might be the D (6 bases). The CDR3 sequence is 15 residues long. The ends were cut back, 5 bases at V and 4 bases at J, with 17 bases in the middle. Germline V lookup: CDR1 LNHDA, CDR2 SQIVND (reference sequence). CDR3 sequence (DNA): TGTGCCAGTAGTCTCCGACAGGAAGCGGGCACTGAAGCTTTCTTT. This encodes CASSLRQEAGTEAFF.

The chain joins TRBV18 to TRBJ1-3, with 10 bases identical to TRBD1. Germline CDR1 reads KGHSH; CDR2 reads LQKENI. V dropped 6 bases and J dropped 5; count of bases not matched to a gene: 4. This CDR3 spans 14 amino acids. The CDR3 DNA sequence: TGTGCCAGCTCGCCGGGACAGGGGAGAAACACCATATATTTT. Its protein is CASSPGQGRNTIYF.

This rearrangement joins TRBV15 to TRBJ2-5; D is unresolved. Germline V gene data show CDR1 as LNHNV and CDR2 as YYDKDF (reference sequence). The V and J ends lost 0 bases and 5 bases respectively, with 4 bases between them. The CDR3 contains 12 residues. CDR3 nucleotides: TGTGCCACCAGCAGAGATTGGGAGACCCAGTACTTC. This encodes CATSRDWETQYF.

The V and J genes are TRBV28 and TRBJ1-5, with D possibly TRBD1 on 6 matching bases. CDR3 length: 13 amino acids. Germline CDR1 and CDR2: MDHEN and SYDVKM. V dropped 5 bases and J dropped 7 bases, with 12 bases sitting between them. The CDR3 region has the DNA TGTGCCAGCAGTGGGGGGCTTCAGCAGCCCCAGCATTTT. It encodes CASSGGLQQPQHF.

This clone showed up just once. This sequence joins TRBV29-1 and TRBJ1-2; 11 bases are shared with TRBD1. Per germline, CDR1 SQVTM and CDR2 ANQGSEA. The CDR3 loop spans 14 amino acids. The V and J ends lost 3 bases and 3 bases, in that order; junction bases with no gene match: 3. CDR3 protein: CSVDSGQGDYGYTF. CDR3 coding DNA: TGCAGCGTTGATTCGGGACAGGGGGACTATGGCTACACCTTC.

The chain combines TRBV7-9 with TRBJ1-1; a possible D gene is TRBD1 (6 bases). CDR1 and CDR2 (germline): SEHNR, FQNEAQ (reference sequence). CDR3 length: 13 amino acids. Trimming shortened V by 5 bases and J by 3 bases, and 10 bases separated the two germline ends. CDR3 protein: CASSRGQDTEAFF. Written as DNA, the CDR3 is TGTGCCAGCAGCCGGGGGCAAGACACTGAAGCTTTCTTT.

The chain combines TRBV6-1 with TRBJ2-1; maybe TRBD2 (6 bases). This CDR3 has 18 amino acids. Germline lookup yields CDR1 MNHNS and CDR2 SASEGT. The V and J ends lost 4 bases and 2 bases respectively, with 21 bases between them. The CDR3 loop reads CASSAQPPGLRAYNEQFF. The CDR3 nucleotides read TGTGCCAGCAGTGCACAACCTCCGGGACTCCGAGCCTACAATGAGCAGTTCTTC.

J is TRBJ2-7 and V is TRBV18, with 10 nucleotides matching TRBD1. The CDR3 runs to 14 residues. The ends lost 4 bases at V and 5 bases at J; junction bases unmatched: 5. The germline CDR1 and CDR2 sequences are KGHSH and LQKENI. CDR3 DNA: TGTGCCAGCTCACAAGCGACAGGGGGCAACGAGCAGTACTTC. It encodes CASSQATGGNEQYF.

CDR3 sequence: CASSQSTAAPGEKLFF. CDR3 bases: TGCGCCAGCAGTCAATCGACAGCAGCTCCGGGAGAAAAACTGTTTTTT. The genes are TRBV23-1 and TRBJ1-4; TRBD1 is a possible D gene (5 bases). TRBV23-1 is recorded as an ORF, its role being uncertain. This CDR3 has 16 amino acids. V dropped 0 bases and J dropped 8 bases, with 16 bases sitting between them.

The V gene is TRBV5-1, the J gene TRBJ2-1; weak D call: TRBD2 (5 bases). V was cut by 3 bases and J by 7 bases, with 8 bases left in between. Germline CDR1 reads SGHRS; CDR2 reads YFSETQ. CDR3 length: 12 residues. This CDR3 is CASSYTRNEQFF. DNA for the CDR3: TGCGCCAGCAGCTATACTAGAAATGAGCAGTTCTTC.

CDR3: CASSSIPDYNEQFF. In DNA form, the CDR3 reads TGCGCCAGCAGCTCGATCCCGGACTACAATGAGCAGTTCTTC. The chain uses TRBV5-1 and TRBJ2-1; D remains ambiguous. Germline V lookup: CDR1 SGHRS, CDR2 YFSETQ. CDR3 length: 14 residues. The ends were cut back, 3 bases at V and 3 bases at J, with 10 bases in the middle.

The chain recombines TRBV5-1 with TRBJ2-6; TRBD1 agrees at 8 bases. Germline CDR1 and CDR2: SGHRS and YFSETQ. There are 20 residues in the CDR3. V was clipped by 5 bases and J by 0 bases; unmatched bases: 16. CDR3 loop: CASRLGQGFLSSSGANVLTF. The CDR3 region has the DNA TGCGCCAGCAGACTAGGACAGGGTTTCCTTTCTAGCTCTGGGGCCAACGTCCTGACTTTC.

This clone was observed a single time. This sequence joins TRBV6-4 and TRBJ2-1; the D gene is possibly TRBD1 (6 bases). Trimming left V 0 bases short and J 1 base short, with 10 bases between. This CDR3 is built from 16 residues. CDR1 is MRHNA and CDR2 is SNTAGT in the germline V gene. The CDR3 here is CASSDSWTESYNEQFF. Here the CDR3 DNA reads TGTGCCAGCAGTGACTCCTGGACAGAATCCTACAATGAGCAGTTCTTC.

This clone was detected once. V and J are TRBV28 and TRBJ2-7, with a tentative D call TRBD1 (5 bases). Germline V CDR1 and CDR2: MDHEN, SYDVKM. V dropped 5 bases and J dropped 4 bases, with 15 bases sitting between them. The length of the CDR3 is 14 residues. The CDR3 protein is CASSRQIDLYEQYF. CDR3 nucleotides: TGTGCCAGCAGTCGACAGATCGACTTGTACGAGCAGTACTTC.

The chain has TRBV28 and TRBJ2-1; D may match TRBD1 or TRBD2 (5 bases each). The CDR3 length is 14 residues. The V gene lost 5 bases and the J gene lost 4 bases, with 12 bases spanning the gap. Looked up from germline, CDR1 is MDHEN and CDR2 is SYDVKM. The CDR3, as DNA: TGTGCCAGCAGTGCCGGGACCGATTACAATGAGCAGTTCTTC. It yields the protein CASSAGTDYNEQFF.

The chain links TRBV7-9 to TRBJ2-2, with D perhaps assigned TRBD1 or TRBD2 (7 bases each). The germline gives CDR1 SEHNR, CDR2 FQNEAQ (reference sequence). The CDR3 extends over 15 amino acids. The V gene lost 6 bases and the J gene lost 3 bases, with 14 bases spanning the gap. In DNA, the CDR3 is TGTGCCAGCAGTTCGCCAGGGGGGGACACCGGGGAGCTGTTTTTT. Translation gives CASSSPGGDTGELFF.

The chain uses TRBV19 and TRBJ1-3; D is undetermined. CDR3 size: 13 residues. The V end lost 8 bases, the J end lost 4 bases, and 12 bases lay between the germline ends. Germline values: CDR1 LNHDA, CDR2 SQIVND (reference sequence). CDR3 sequence reads: CASEQYSGNTIYF. CDR3 DNA: TGTGCCAGTGAACAGTACTCGGGAAACACCATATATTTT.

This chain links TRBV19 with TRBJ2-3; 9 positions agree with TRBD1. V shed 4 bases and J 1 base; nucleotides not matched to a gene: 9. CDR3 length: 17 amino acids. Germline-derived CDR1 and CDR2 are LNHDA and SQIVND (reference sequence). CDR3 sequence (DNA): TGTGCCAGTAGTACCGCCGGGACAGGGCGAGGCACAGATACGCAGTATTTT. It encodes CASSTAGTGRGTDTQYF.

The V call is TRBV19, the J call TRBJ2-2; D may correspond to TRBD1 or TRBD2 (7 bases each). The CDR3 consists of 15 residues. CDR1 and CDR2 (germline): LNHDA, SQIVND (reference sequence). V lost 7 bases to trimming and J lost 4 bases, with 16 bases between them. CDR3 DNA: TGTGCCAGTAAGACGACAGGGAGGGGCACCGGGGAGCTGTTTTTT. It specifies CASKTTGRGTGELFF.

The J gene is TRBJ2-5, the V gene TRBV5-1; D remains ambiguous. The CDR3 runs to 13 residues. Germline V lookup: CDR1 SGHRS, CDR2 YFSETQ. The ends were cut back, 0 bases at V and 3 bases at J, with 6 bases in the middle. The CDR3 reads CASSLDNEETQYF. DNA for the CDR3: TGCGCCAGCAGCTTGGACAACGAAGAGACCCAGTACTTC. The full variable domain, its missing parts supplied by reference TRBV5-1 and TRBJ2-5, is KAGVTQTPRYLIKTRGQQVTLSCSPISGHRSVSWYQQTPGQGLQFLFEYFSETQRNKGNFPGRFSGRQFSNSRSEMNVSTLELGDSALYLCASSLDNEETQYFGPGTRLLVL.